The 30 T cell receptor beta chains given below trace back to one sample, sequenced in a study of blood T cell repertoires in COVID-19. Using immunoSEQ multiplex PCR, the repertoire was profiled, and TCRdb retains in-frame clones only, with some absent. The sample has around 210,000 clones; less than 90% are singletons. Sequencing was performed on peripheral blood. These receptors originate from a woman between 65 and 79 years old with acute or convalescent COVID-19.

The chain carries TRBV10-3 and TRBJ2-3; 12 bases match TRBD2. The CDR3 totals 13 residues. Germline V gene lookup returns CDR1 ENHRY and CDR2 SYGVKD. V gave up 11 bases and J gave up 6 bases; unmatched junction bases: 6. CDR3 sequence reads: CAATSGRGDTQYF. DNA for the CDR3: TGTGCCGCGACTAGCGGGAGAGGGGATACGCAGTATTTT.

The chain carries TRBV5-1 and TRBJ1-1, with D possibly TRBD1 on 5 matching bases. Trimming shortened V by 5 bases and J by 3 bases, and 14 bases separated the two germline ends. Germline CDR1 reads SGHRS; CDR2 reads YFSETQ. CDR3 size: 14 residues. The CDR3 reads CASRAGRGDTEAFF. The CDR3 DNA reads TGCGCCAGCAGGGCCGGACGGGGGGACACTGAAGCTTTCTTT.

The chain links TRBV24-1 to TRBJ2-3; 8 bases match TRBD1. Per the germline V gene, CDR1 is KGHDR and CDR2 is SFDVKD. Losses at the gene ends were 2 bases for V and 5 bases for J; bases not matched to a gene: 11. CDR3 size: 17 residues. CDR3 region: CATSDSPGTGSVDTQYF. CDR3 DNA sequence: TGTGCCACCAGTGATTCCCCCGGGACAGGATCTGTAGATACGCAGTATTTT.

V gene TRBV5-1 combines with J gene TRBJ1-2; D is unresolved. The CDR3 has 13 residues. V dropped 8 bases and J dropped 7 bases, with 18 bases sitting between them. Per germline, CDR1 SGHRS and CDR2 YFSETQ. CDR3 DNA sequence: TGCGCCAGTAGTCTCGGGGAGAAGGGTGGCTACACCTTC. Amino acids: CASSLGEKGGYTF. Complete variable domain (other parts from reference TRBV5-1 and TRBJ1-2): KAGVTQTPRYLIKTRGQQVTLSCSPISGHRSVSWYQQTPGQGLQFLFEYFSETQRNKGNFPGRFSGRQFSNSRSEMNVSTLELGDSALYLCASSLGEKGGYTFGSGTRLTVV.

The V and J genes are TRBV11-3 and TRBJ2-7; no reliable D call. The germline V gene has CDR1 SGHNT and CDR2 YENEEA. CDR3 length: 15 amino acids. With 0 bases removed from V and 1 base from J, the gap between germline ends came to 10 bases. The CDR3 here is CASSLEATESYEQYF. The CDR3 DNA reads TGTGCCAGCAGCTTAGAGGCGACGGAGTCCTACGAGCAGTACTTC.

This chain connects TRBV7-9 to TRBJ1-1; 8 bases are shared with TRBD1. The V gene's germline CDR1 is SEHNR and CDR2 FQNEAQ (reference sequence). V lost 2 bases, J lost 8 bases, and 1 base stayed unmatched. This CDR3 has 12 amino acids. CDR3 nucleotides: TGTGCCAGCAGCTTACGACAGGGGGAAGCTTTCTTT. Translating it yields CASSLRQGEAFF.

V is TRBV5-1 and J is TRBJ2-7; 10 bases map to TRBD2. Germline V lookup: CDR1 SGHRS, CDR2 YFSETQ. This CDR3 is 17 amino acids long. V gave up 1 base and J gave up 2 bases; unmatched junction bases: 9. The CDR3 nucleotides are TGCGCCAGCAGCTTGAGGGCTAGCGGGAGTGAGGCCTACGAGCAGTACTTC. Translation: CASSLRASGSEAYEQYF. Together with reference TRBV5-1 and TRBJ2-7, the CDR3 gives the full variable domain: KAGVTQTPRYLIKTRGQQVTLSCSPISGHRSVSWYQQTPGQGLQFLFEYFSETQRNKGNFPGRFSGRQFSNSRSEMNVSTLELGDSALYLCASSLRASGSEAYEQYFGPGTRLTVT.

V is TRBV20-1 and J is TRBJ1-1; D may be TRBD1 (6 bases). CDR3 length: 13 residues. V gave up 3 bases and J gave up 0 bases, with 8 bases separating them. The V gene's germline CDR1 is DFQATT and CDR2 SNEGSKA (reference sequence). The CDR3 sequence: CSASRDMNTEAFF. In DNA, the CDR3 is TGCAGTGCTAGTAGGGACATGAACACTGAAGCTTTCTTT.

This clone was seen a handful of times. The rearrangement joins TRBV6-2 or TRBV6-3 to TRBJ1-5; D is uncertain. Trimming pared 4 bases from V and 5 bases from J, leaving 18 bases between. Germline V CDR1 and CDR2: MNHEY, SVGEGT. This CDR3 is built from 16 residues. CDR3 DNA sequence: TGTGCCAGCAGTTCCCCGCGGGGAGGGCGACATCAGCCCCAGCATTTT. Its translation: CASSSPRGGRHQPQHF.

The chain joins TRBV28 to TRBJ1-1; tentatively, D is TRBD1 (6 bases). The CDR3 has 14 amino acids. The germline V gene has CDR1 MDHEN and CDR2 SYDVKM. Trimming left V 8 bases short and J 5 bases short, with 18 bases between. The CDR3 DNA reads TGTGCCAGCTACCGGGGGGGCCGGGGAACTGAAGCTTTCTTT. Translated, it gives CASYRGGRGTEAFF.

CDR3 nucleotides: TGTGCCAGCAGTGCAGGGTACGAGCAGTACTTC. This gives the protein CASSAGYEQYF. The chain uses TRBV25-1 and TRBJ2-7; D is possibly TRBD1 (5 bases). The V and J ends lost 4 bases and 4 bases respectively, with 5 bases between them. The CDR3 consists of 11 residues. Germline CDR1 MGHDK, CDR2 SYGVNS.

This clone was seen once. The chain links TRBV4-1 to TRBJ2-3; TRBD1 matches at 7 bases. The CDR3 has 14 residues. Germline-derived CDR1 and CDR2 are MGHRA and YSYEKL. After removal of 1 base from V and 5 bases from J, the junction contained 3 bases not matched to a gene. CDR3 loop: CASSQVQGIDTQYF. DNA of the CDR3: TGCGCCAGCAGCCAAGTACAGGGGATAGATACGCAGTATTTT.

The chain recombines TRBV5-4 with TRBJ2-3; D might be TRBD1 (5 bases). Germline CDR1 SGHNT, CDR2 YYREEE (reference sequence). There are 13 residues in the CDR3. Trimming removed 4 bases at V and 3 bases at J, with 9 bases between. The CDR3 sequence is CASSLRQTDTQYF. CDR3 in DNA: TGTGCCAGCAGCCTCCGACAGACAGATACGCAGTATTTT.

The V call is TRBV12-5, the J call TRBJ2-3; 7 bases are a match to TRBD2. V shed 4 bases and J 1 base; nucleotides not matched to a gene: 5. The CDR3 runs to 15 residues. Germline-derived CDR1 and CDR2 are LGHNT and FRNRAP. DNA of the CDR3: TGTGCTAGTGGTTCCCCGGGGGGACGCACAGATACGCAGTATTTT. Translation gives CASGSPGGRTDTQYF.

The V gene is TRBV19, the J gene TRBJ1-1, with D possibly being TRBD1 (6 bases). Germline CDR1 is LNHDA and CDR2 is SQIVND (reference sequence). The CDR3 is 15 residues long. V gave up 2 bases and J gave up 0 bases, with 10 bases separating them. The CDR3 sequence is CASSISGGMNTEAFF. The CDR3 bases are TGTGCCAGTAGTATAAGTGGGGGCATGAACACTGAAGCTTTCTTT. Combining the CDR3 with reference TRBV19 and TRBJ1-1 gives the whole variable domain DGGITQSPKYLFRKEGQNVTLSCEQNLNHDAMYWYRQDPGQGLRLIYYSQIVNDFQKGDIAEGYSVSREKKESFPLTVTSAQKNPTAFYLCASSISGGMNTEAFFGQGTRLTVV.

The V call is TRBV5-1, the J call TRBJ2-3; D is unresolved. Germline V gives CDR1 SGHRS, CDR2 YFSETQ. The length of the CDR3 is 14 residues. Trimming shortened V by 0 bases and J by 6 bases, and 11 bases separated the two germline ends. The CDR3 nucleotides are TGCGCCAGCAGCTTGGGAGGTTTCGAGGATACGCAGTATTTT. This codes for CASSLGGFEDTQYF.

The chain uses TRBV29-1 and TRBJ2-2; the match to TRBD1 covers 9 bases. J was trimmed by 5 bases and V by 6 bases; bases with no gene match: 13. The CDR3 totals 16 residues. The germline gives CDR1 SQVTM, CDR2 ANQGSEA. The CDR3 coding sequence is TGCAGCGTCGTTTTTGCGGACAGGGGAGGAACCGGGGAGCTGTTTTTT. Translated, it gives CSVVFADRGGTGELFF.

The chain uses TRBV6-5 and TRBJ1-2; 8 bases are shared with TRBD1. CDR1 and CDR2 from the germline V gene are MNHEY and SVGAGI. V was clipped by 6 bases and J by 8 bases; unmatched bases: 8. This CDR3 is built from 13 residues. The CDR3 DNA sequence: TGTGCCAGCAGACCGGACAGGGACAACGGCTACACCTTC. Amino acids: CASRPDRDNGYTF.

This clone was counted at least ten times. The rearrangement links TRBV19 to TRBJ1-5; 8 nucleotides agree with TRBD1. Per germline, CDR1 LNHDA and CDR2 SQIVND (reference sequence). The CDR3 runs to 15 residues. The junction had 6 bases not matched to a gene; V was cut back by 5 bases and J by 3 bases. The CDR3 DNA sequence: TGTGCCAGTAGTTCAGGGGGCAAGGCCAATCAGCCCCAGCATTTT. It yields the protein CASSSGGKANQPQHF.

V is TRBV6-2 or TRBV6-3 and J is TRBJ2-7, with TRBD2 matching 7 bases. Unmatched junction bases numbered 17, after V lost 5 bases and J lost 4 bases. The CDR3 is 17 amino acids. Germline V CDR1 and CDR2: MNHEY, SVGEGT. CDR3 protein: CASSRPMGGAKGYEQYF. CDR3 bases: TGTGCCAGCAGTCGCCCCATGGGAGGGGCAAAAGGATACGAGCAGTACTTC.

The chain carries TRBV4-2 and TRBJ1-1; D is perhaps TRBD1 (5 bases). Germline CDR1 and CDR2: LGHNA and YNFKEQ. Trimming left V 0 bases short and J 11 bases short, with 16 bases between. The CDR3 runs to 14 residues. The CDR3 bases are TGTGCCAGCAGCCAAGATGGGGGGTATTTGAGGGCTTTCTTT. Translating gives CASSQDGGYLRAFF.

CDR3 amino acids: CASSKESSGKSWGSYEQYF. CDR3 coding DNA: TGTGCCAGCAGCAAAGAATCTAGCGGGAAGTCTTGGGGAAGCTACGAGCAGTACTTC. The rearrangement joins TRBV21-1 to TRBJ2-7; TRBD2 was called by the table and not checked on the DNA. TRBV21-1 counts as a pseudogene. The CDR3 extends over 19 amino acids.

This chain connects TRBV24-1 to TRBJ1-5; 7 nucleotides agree with TRBD1. Trimming took 7 bases from V and 1 from J; bases not matched to a gene: 6. This CDR3 is 15 amino acids long. The V gene's germline CDR1 is KGHDR and CDR2 SFDVKD. CDR3 protein: CATSSTGYSNQPQHF. CDR3 DNA sequence: TGTGCCACCAGCTCGACAGGGTACAGCAATCAGCCCCAGCATTTT.

V gene TRBV7-3 combines with J gene TRBJ2-4; possible D gene TRBD1, 6 bases. CDR3 length equals 13 residues. CDR1 and CDR2 (germline): SGHTA, FQGTGA. Trimming pared 1 base from V and 7 bases from J, leaving 8 bases between. The CDR3 region has the DNA TGTGCCAGCAGCTTAATGAGGGGGAACATTCAGTACTTC. Its translation is CASSLMRGNIQYF.

The J gene is TRBJ1-2, the V gene TRBV7-2; 8 bases are a match to TRBD1. This CDR3 has 14 amino acids. CDR1 SGHTA and CDR2 FQGNSA come from the germline V gene. Trimming cost V 5 bases and J 4 bases; bases outside gene matches: 6. The CDR3 nucleotides read TGTGCCAGCAGCCCCCCAGGGGGCCTCTATGGCTACACCTTC. It specifies CASSPPGGLYGYTF.

This chain links TRBV7-2 with TRBJ1-2, with 7 bases lining up with TRBD1. The CDR3 totals 15 residues. V trimming: 1 base; J trimming: 2 bases; junction bases outside the gene matches: 4. The germline V gene encodes CDR1 SGHTA and CDR2 FQGNSA. In DNA form, the CDR3 reads TGTGCCAGCAGCTTAGAGACAGGGTTGAACTATGGCTACACCTTC. This encodes CASSLETGLNYGYTF.

This clone has only one observation. The chain has TRBV5-6 and TRBJ1-2; 8 bases fit TRBD1. Germline values: CDR1 SGHDT, CDR2 YYEEEE. The CDR3 extends over 14 amino acids. J was trimmed by 5 bases and V by 5 bases; bases with no gene match: 8. CDR3 loop: CASRNDRGRYGYTF. The CDR3, as DNA: TGTGCCAGCAGGAACGACAGGGGTCGTTATGGCTACACCTTC.

The chain recombines TRBV6-5 with TRBJ2-7, with D perhaps TRBD1 (6 bases). V lost 8 bases to trimming and J lost 6 bases, with 20 bases between them. This CDR3 region has 14 residues. Germline CDR1 MNHEY, CDR2 SVGAGI. The CDR3 protein is CASGQPAPMGEQYF. DNA of the CDR3: TGTGCCAGCGGACAGCCGGCACCCATGGGCGAGCAGTACTTC.

On this clone: Within the sample, other DNA sequences also encode this same CDR3. The rearrangement uses TRBV18 and TRBJ1-1; 7 bases fit TRBD1. This CDR3 spans 14 amino acids. Losses at the gene ends were 1 base for V and 5 bases for J; bases not matched to a gene: 4. CDR1 is KGHSH, CDR2 LQKENI, per germline. The CDR3 region is CASSPQGAGTEAFF. The CDR3 DNA follows: TGTGCCAGCTCACCACAGGGGGCTGGGACTGAAGCTTTCTTT.

The rearrangement joins TRBV19 to TRBJ1-2; D call uncertain. Trimming took off 1 base at V and 2 bases at J, with 14 bases between the two ends. Germline loops: CDR1 LNHDA, CDR2 SQIVND (reference sequence). The CDR3 consists of 16 residues. The CDR3 sequence: CASSIAPPGMNYGYTF. CDR3 coding DNA: TGTGCCAGTAGTATAGCCCCCCCGGGTATGAACTATGGCTACACCTTC. Drawing the rest from reference TRBV19 and TRBJ1-2, the complete variable domain is DGGITQSPKYLFRKEGQNVTLSCEQNLNHDAMYWYRQDPGQGLRLIYYSQIVNDFQKGDIAEGYSVSREKKESFPLTVTSAQKNPTAFYLCASSIAPPGMNYGYTFGSGTRLTVV.